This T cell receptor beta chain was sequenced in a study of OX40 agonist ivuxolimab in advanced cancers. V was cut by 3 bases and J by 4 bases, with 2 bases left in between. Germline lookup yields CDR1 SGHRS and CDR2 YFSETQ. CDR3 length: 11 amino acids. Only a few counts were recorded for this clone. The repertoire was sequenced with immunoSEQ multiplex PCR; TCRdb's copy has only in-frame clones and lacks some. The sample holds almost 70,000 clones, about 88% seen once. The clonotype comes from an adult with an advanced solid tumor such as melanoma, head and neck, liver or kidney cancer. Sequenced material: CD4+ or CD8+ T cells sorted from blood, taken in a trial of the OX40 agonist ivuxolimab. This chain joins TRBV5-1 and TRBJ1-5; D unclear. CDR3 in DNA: TGCGCCAGCAGCTCAAATCAGCCCCAGCATTTT. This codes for CASSSNQPQHF. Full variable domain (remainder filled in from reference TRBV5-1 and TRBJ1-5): KAGVTQTPRYLIKTRGQQVTLSCSPISGHRSVSWYQQTPGQGLQFLFEYFSETQRNKGNFPGRFSGRQFSNSRSEMNVSTLELGDSALYLCASSSNQPQHFGDGTRLSIL.